The present T cell receptor (beta chain) was sequenced within a study of cytomegalovirus exposure and HLA in healthy donors. Notes on this clone: No antigen is known for it.

Primers: 60 Vbeta forward and 13 Jbeta reverse. Here immunoSEQ multiplex PCR was the method, and the copy in TCRdb shows in-frame clones only, minus some. The data show about 38,000 clones, about nine tenths seen once. Study findings and constraints: Analyzed later, most CMV-associated TCR beta chains appeared HLA-restricted.

Germline V lookup: CDR1 LGHNA, CDR2 YNFKEQ. CDR3 length equals 17 residues. V was clipped by 0 bases and J by 4 bases; unmatched bases: 8. This chain connects TRBV4-2 to TRBJ2-1; 8 positions agree with TRBD2. The sequence derives from a middle-aged woman in good health and CMV-seropositive. The sequenced sample consisted of PBMCs. CDR3 sequence reads: CASSQEGGGGPYNEQFF. In DNA form, the CDR3 reads TGTGCCAGCAGCCAAGAGGGGGGCGGGGGGCCGTACAATGAGCAGTTCTTC.